The 21 T cell receptor beta chains reported below all come from one sample, sequenced in a study of regulatory T cells in long-lasting Graves disease (dated by TCRdb to the early 2020s). The receptor library was made with multiplex PCR. The sample was run on an Illumina HiSeq 4000. CDR3 regions were amplified by Arm-PCR with iRepertoire HTBI primers to construct TCR beta libraries. In TCRdb, the public reads were trimmed at Q25 with fastp and aligned with MiXCR, with productive beta chains retained. Rows matching on CDR3 protein sequence are summarized as one entry with the most common DNA and genes. This sample lists under 500,000 distinct CDR3 sequences; less than 25% were detected once. The ten largest clones represent 7% to 9.5% of the sample. In the paper's terms, the time point label means: persistent/refractory GD, antithyroid drugs over 5 years with positive TRAb. For both TCR sequencing and RNA sequencing, RNA was extracted from PBMCs using TRIzol.

The sample in question was peripheral blood mononuclear cells (PBMCs), obtained when the disease was refractory, from a patient treated with antithyroid drugs. The receptors stem from a female donor with Graves disease.

This clonotype has a count of ten or more. This chain joins TRBV28 and TRBJ1-1, with D perhaps matching TRBD1 (5 bases). The CDR3 is 16 amino acids. Germline V gene sequence: CDR1 MDHEN, CDR2 SYDVKM. Trimming cost V 5 bases and J 0 bases, with 16 bases left between them. The CDR3 DNA sequence: TGTGCCAGCAGTCCCCCTCCAGGGTTGGTGAACACTGAAGCTTTCTTT. Its protein product is CASSPPPGLVNTEAFF.

This chain connects TRBV7-9 to TRBJ2-7, with D perhaps matching TRBD2 (6 bases). This CDR3 contains 13 residues. Between the trimmed V and J ends, which lost 7 bases and 2 bases, there was a span of 12 bases. From germline, CDR1 is SEHNR and CDR2 FQNEAQ (reference sequence). The CDR3 loop is CASTRGGTYEQYF. The DNA of the CDR3 is TGTGCCAGCACCCGTGGCGGGACCTACGAGCAGTACTTC. Together with reference TRBV7-9 and TRBJ2-7, the CDR3 gives the full variable domain: DTGVSQNPRHKITKRGQNVTFRCDPISEHNRLYWYRQTLGQGPEFLTYFQNEAQLEKSRLLSDRFSAERPKGSFSTLEIQRTEQGDSAMYLCASTRGGTYEQYFGPGTRLTVT.

With respect to this clonotype: Since the CDR3 does not end with the conserved phenylalanine or tryptophan, this likely comes from a read error. The rearrangement joins TRBV2 to TRBJ2-7; D is ambiguous. Germline CDR1 and CDR2: SNHLY and FYNNEI. CDR3 size: 12 residues. Trimming removed 5 bases at V and 4 bases at J, with 9 bases between. The CDR3 spells CASSLTSYEQYS. The CDR3 nucleotides are TGTGCCAGCAGTCTAACGTCTTACGAGCAGTACTCC.

V usage is TRBV7-9 and J usage is TRBJ2-7; D may correspond to TRBD1 or TRBD2 (5 bases each). This CDR3 has 14 residues. V lost 5 bases and J 0 bases, leaving 11 bases between the germline ends. Germline V CDR1 and CDR2: SEHNR, FQNEAQ (reference sequence). CDR3 sequence: CASSTGTVSYEQYF. In nucleotides, the CDR3 is TGTGCCAGCAGCACCGGGACGGTCTCCTACGAGCAGTACTTC.

This clonotype was detected many times. This chain connects TRBV28 to TRBJ2-5; D not resolved. The CDR3 runs to 13 residues. The V and J ends lost 4 bases and 0 bases respectively, with 6 bases between them. Germline V CDR1 and CDR2: MDHEN, SYDVKM. The CDR3 reads CASSSPYQETQYF. The CDR3 DNA reads TGTGCCAGCAGTTCTCCTTACCAAGAGACCCAGTACTTC.

Ten or more counts support this clonotype. The V gene is TRBV6-1, the J gene TRBJ1-1; 9 nucleotides match TRBD1. V lost 4 bases to trimming and J lost 2 bases; unmatched junction nucleotides: 5. CDR1 and CDR2 (germline): MNHNS, SASEGT. This CDR3 has 15 residues. In nucleotides, the CDR3 is TGTGCCAGCAGTGCCAGGGACAGGGCCAACACTGAAGCTTTCTTT. As protein: CASSARDRANTEAFF.

This clonotype appeared a few times. The V and J genes are TRBV4-2 and TRBJ2-4; D is uncertain. V gave up 0 bases and J gave up 7 bases, with 10 bases separating them. The CDR3 has 14 residues. Germline values: CDR1 LGHNA, CDR2 YNFKEQ. CDR3 loop: CASSQELGLNIQYF. CDR3 nucleotide sequence: TGTGCCAGCAGCCAAGAGCTGGGATTGAACATTCAGTACTTC.

The chain employs TRBV30 and TRBJ1-1; D is possibly TRBD1 (6 bases). The CDR3 contains 12 residues. V gave up 4 bases and J gave up 1 base, with 7 bases separating them. Germline V gene data show CDR1 as GTSNPN and CDR2 as SVGIG (reference sequence). This CDR3 is CAWKGGNTEAFF. DNA of the CDR3: TGTGCCTGGAAGGGGGGGAACACTGAAGCTTTCTTT. Filled out from reference TRBV30 and TRBJ1-1, the complete variable domain reads SQTIHQWPATLVQPVGSPLSLECTVEGTSNPNLYWYRQAAGRGLQLLFYSVGIGQISSEVPQNLSASRPQDRQFILSSKKLLLSDSGFYLCAWKGGNTEAFFGQGTRLTVV.

The CDR3, as DNA: TGTGCCAGCAGTGAGCGTGGCAGAGAATCACCCCTCCACTTT. Translated, it gives CASSERGRESPLHF. J is TRBJ1-6 and V is TRBV2; D is unclear. The CDR3 extends over 14 amino acids. V lost 3 bases and J 10 bases, leaving 13 bases between the germline ends. Germline V gene data show CDR1 as SNHLY and CDR2 as FYNNEI.

CDR3 nucleotides: TGTGCCAGCAGCGTAGGGGCACAAAGGAATGAAAAACTGTTTTTT. This gives the protein CASSVGAQRNEKLFF. The chain joins TRBV9 to TRBJ1-4; D gene uncertain. V lost 0 bases, J lost 5 bases, and 11 bases lay in between. The germline gives CDR1 SGDLS, CDR2 YYNGEE. The CDR3 has 15 residues.

The CDR3 DNA is TGCGCCAGCAGCCCATTCCCCGGCGGATCTAGCACAGATACGCAGTATTTT. Protein: CASSPFPGGSSTDTQYF. V gene TRBV5-1 combines with J gene TRBJ2-3; D not certain. This CDR3 is built from 17 residues. Trimming took 4 bases from V and 0 from J, leaving 18 bases between them. Per the germline V gene, CDR1 is SGHRS and CDR2 is YFSETQ.

The genes are TRBV7-2 and TRBJ1-5, with 7 bases aligning to TRBD1. J lost 5 bases, V lost 4 bases, and 8 bases had no gene match. The CDR3 consists of 15 residues. Germline values: CDR1 SGHTA, CDR2 FQGNSA. The CDR3 region is CASSSGQERHQPQHF. The CDR3 region has the DNA TGTGCCAGCAGCTCCGGACAGGAGAGGCATCAGCCCCAGCATTTT.

The J gene is TRBJ1-1, the V gene TRBV6-2 or TRBV6-3, with 9 bases that match TRBD1. The CDR3 contains 14 residues. Germline CDR1 MNHEY, CDR2 SVGEGT. V was clipped by 4 bases and J by 4 bases; unmatched bases: 4. In DNA, the CDR3 is TGTGCCAGCAGTTCGGGACAGGGCGGCACTGAAGCTTTCTTT. Protein: CASSSGQGGTEAFF.

V usage is TRBV19 and J usage is TRBJ1-5, with 11 positions matching TRBD1. The junction had 9 bases not matched to a gene; V was cut back by 6 bases and J by 2 bases. There are 17 residues in the CDR3. CDR1 is LNHDA and CDR2 is SQIVND in the germline V gene (reference sequence). CDR3 residues: CASRSGQGAWGNQPQHF. CDR3 sequence (DNA): TGTGCCAGTAGATCCGGACAGGGGGCGTGGGGCAATCAGCCCCAGCATTTT.

This clonotype was counted a few times. The chain has TRBV7-2 and TRBJ2-2, with 8 bases matching TRBD1. CDR3 length: 17 amino acids. Germline trimming cut 2 bases from V and 5 bases from J; bases unmatched to any gene: 10. The germline CDR1 and CDR2 sequences are SGHTA and FQGNSA. CDR3 DNA: TGTGCCAGCAGCTTAACTACAGGGGGAATTAATACCGGGGAGCTGTTTTTT. Translated: CASSLTTGGINTGELFF.

This clonotype was recorded at least ten times. The chain has TRBV28 and TRBJ2-7; weak D call: TRBD1 (5 bases). The V gene lost 6 bases and the J gene lost 4 bases, with 13 bases spanning the gap. This CDR3 region has 13 residues. The germline V gene has CDR1 MDHEN and CDR2 SYDVKM. The CDR3 is CASSLQVPYEQYF. The CDR3 bases are TGTGCCAGCAGCCTACAGGTTCCATACGAGCAGTACTTC.

The J gene is TRBJ2-7, the V gene TRBV15; a possible D gene is TRBD1 (6 bases). Trimming took 3 bases from V and 6 from J, leaving 15 bases between them. This CDR3 comprises 14 residues. Germline values: CDR1 LNHNV, CDR2 YYDKDF (reference sequence). CDR3 region: CATSSPYSGVEQYF. The CDR3 bases are TGTGCCACCAGCAGCCCATACTCAGGGGTCGAGCAGTACTTC.

There are a few counts of this clonotype. This chain links TRBV7-2 with TRBJ2-7, with TRBD2 matching over 8 bases. The CDR3 spans 14 residues. J was trimmed by 6 bases and V by 2 bases; bases with no gene match: 6. The V gene's germline CDR1 is SGHTA and CDR2 FQGNSA. The CDR3 bases are TGTGCCAGCAGCTTATCCCTAGCGGGTAGCGAGCAGTACTTC. The encoded protein is CASSLSLAGSEQYF.

At least ten counts were recorded for this clonotype. The chain recombines TRBV15 with TRBJ1-1; D remains ambiguous. The CDR3 runs to 14 residues. The V gene's germline CDR1 is LNHNV and CDR2 YYDKDF (reference sequence). The V end was cut by 3 bases, the J end by 4 bases, with 12 bases between. The CDR3 protein is CATSSGNRGTEAFF. In DNA, the CDR3 is TGTGCCACCAGCAGCGGCAACAGAGGCACTGAAGCTTTCTTT.

V is TRBV7-2 and J is TRBJ1-1, with 7 nucleotides matching TRBD1. Germline values: CDR1 SGHTA, CDR2 FQGNSA. Trimming cost V 5 bases and J 6 bases; bases outside gene matches: 6. This CDR3 has 13 residues. The CDR3 nucleotides are TGTGCCAGCAGCCCCTACAGGGGCCCTGAAGCTTTCTTT. Its translation: CASSPYRGPEAFF.

This clonotype appeared a few times. The chain employs TRBV5-1 and TRBJ2-1; 12 bases are shared with TRBD2. The CDR3 is made up of 15 amino acids. Trimming took 4 bases from V and 14 from J; bases not matched to a gene: 13. Germline V gene data show CDR1 as SGHRS and CDR2 as YFSETQ. CDR3 region: CASSAERLAGGTKFF. CDR3 DNA sequence: TGCGCCAGCAGCGCCGAAAGGCTAGCGGGAGGGACCAAGTTCTTC.